This passage covers 24 T cell receptor beta chains from one sample sequenced in a study of blood T cell repertoires in COVID-19. Profiled with immunoSEQ multiplex PCR; TCRdb holds only in-frame clones, not every one. The data hold about 250,000 clones, with about 86% observed a single time. The sequencing input was peripheral blood. All receptors derive from an elderly man with acute or convalescent COVID-19.

The chain is built from TRBV5-8 and TRBJ1-5, with 7 bases matching TRBD1. Germline-derived CDR1 and CDR2 are SGHTS and YDEGEE. With V trimmed by 4 bases and J by 3 bases, 7 bases remained unmatched. The length of the CDR3 is 15 residues. The CDR3 is CASSITGQPNQPQHF. CDR3 coding DNA: TGTGCCAGCAGCATTACGGGACAGCCCAATCAGCCCCAGCATTTT. The variable domain in full, completed from reference TRBV5-8 and TRBJ1-5, reads EAGVTQSPTHLIKTRGQQATLRCSPISGHTSVYWYQQALGLGLQFLLWYDEGEERNRGNFPPRFSGRQFPNYSSELNVNALELEDSALYLCASSITGQPNQPQHFGDGTRLSIL.

This chain joins TRBV28 and TRBJ2-1, with 10 bases aligning to TRBD2. CDR1 and CDR2 from the germline V gene are MDHEN and SYDVKM. V shed 2 bases, J shed 8 bases, and the junction held 15 bases outside the gene matches. The CDR3 has 18 residues. The CDR3 DNA follows: TGTGCCAGCAGTTTAACCCCCCTTTTAGCGGGGGGCGGGGATGAGCAGTTCTTC. It translates to CASSLTPLLAGGGDEQFF.

In DNA form, the CDR3 reads TGTGCCAGCAGTTACTCGCCAGGGTTGGACACTGAAGCTTTCTTT. This encodes CASSYSPGLDTEAFF. This chain uses TRBV6-5 with TRBJ1-1; D possibly corresponds to TRBD1 (5 bases). The germline gives CDR1 MNHEY, CDR2 SVGAGI. Trimming left V 0 bases short and J 3 bases short, with 11 bases between. CDR3 length equals 15 residues.

The J gene is TRBJ2-7, the V gene TRBV11-2; D uncertain. V was shortened by 0 bases and J by 1 base, with 7 bases between the two germline ends. The length of the CDR3 is 14 residues. Germline loops: CDR1 SGHAT, CDR2 FQNNGV. DNA for the CDR3: TGTGCCAGCAGCTTAGATACAGTTTCCTACGAGCAGTACTTC. This codes for CASSLDTVSYEQYF.

The chain uses TRBV28 and TRBJ1-1; a possible D gene is TRBD1 (5 bases). This CDR3 is 15 amino acids long. Germline V gene sequence: CDR1 MDHEN, CDR2 SYDVKM. V dropped 2 bases and J dropped 5 bases, with 15 bases sitting between them. This chain's CDR3 is CASSLTAGAGTEAFF. Written as DNA, the CDR3 is TGTGCCAGCAGTTTAACGGCTGGGGCCGGGACTGAAGCTTTCTTT.

The chain joins TRBV18 to TRBJ1-2; weak D call: TRBD1 (5 bases). The CDR3 is 13 residues long. In germline, CDR1 is KGHSH, CDR2 LQKENI. Trimming left V 3 bases short and J 2 bases short, with 7 bases between. CDR3 loop: CASSPDKNYGYTF. The CDR3 coding sequence is TGTGCCAGCTCACCGGACAAGAACTATGGCTACACCTTC.

This clone was observed once. The chain employs TRBV7-9 and TRBJ1-2; D gene unclear. Trimming took 4 bases from V and 4 from J, leaving 10 bases between them. Germline V gives CDR1 SEHNR, CDR2 FQNEAQ (reference sequence). This CDR3 has 13 amino acids. CDR3 nucleotides: TGTGCCAGCAGCTCCGAGGCAAGCTATGGCTACACCTTC. Its protein product is CASSSEASYGYTF.

The chain combines TRBV11-2 with TRBJ2-3, with 10 bases that match TRBD2. Germline V gives CDR1 SGHAT, CDR2 FQNNGV. The trim removed 4 bases at V and 4 bases at J, leaving 2 bases unmatched. This CDR3 contains 14 residues. This CDR3 reads CASSSSGRADTQYF. CDR3 nucleotide sequence: TGTGCCAGCAGCTCGAGCGGGAGGGCAGATACGCAGTATTTT.

The rearrangement links TRBV6-1 to TRBJ1-1; D gene uncertain. The V gene's germline CDR1 is MNHNS and CDR2 SASEGT. Trimming removed 1 base at V and 10 bases at J, with 7 bases between. The CDR3 spans 11 residues. The CDR3 is CASSEVRPAFF. The CDR3 DNA sequence: TGTGCCAGCAGTGAAGTTCGTCCAGCTTTCTTT.

The rearrangement uses TRBV3-1 (or the pseudogene TRBV3-2) and TRBJ1-3; D unclear. This CDR3 is 16 amino acids long. Germline V gene sequence: CDR1 LGHDT, CDR2 YNNKEL (reference sequence). Between the trimmed V and J ends, which lost 0 bases and 0 bases, there was a span of 9 bases. The CDR3 sequence: CASSQDPPSSGNTIYF. For the CDR3, the DNA is TGTGCCAGCAGCCAAGACCCTCCGTCCTCTGGAAACACCATATATTTT.

This clone was found once. The chain is built from TRBV7-3 and TRBJ2-2; 10 nucleotides agree with TRBD2. J gave up 6 bases and V 5 bases, and 6 bases lay outside the gene matches. The CDR3 consists of 15 residues. Looked up from germline, CDR1 is SGHTA and CDR2 is FQGTGA. CDR3 sequence (DNA): TGTGCCAGCAGCCCATTAGCGGGAGGATCCGGGGAGCTGTTTTTT. It yields the protein CASSPLAGGSGELFF.

Points on this clone: An end of the junction does not agree with germline; a read error may underlie this. CDR3 loop: CASSEIGLAGENF. DNA of the CDR3: TGTGCCAGCAGTGAAATAGGACTAGCGGGGGAGAATTTT. This chain connects TRBV2 to TRBJ2-3; 13 positions match TRBD2. Germline V gives CDR1 SNHLY, CDR2 FYNNEI. The CDR3 covers 13 residues. The complete variable domain, with remaining parts taken from reference TRBV2 and TRBJ2-3, reads EPEVTQTPSHQVTQMGQEVILRCVPISNHLYFYWYRQILGQKVEFLVSFYNNEISEKSEIFDDQFSVERPDGSNFTLKIRSTKLEDSAMYFCASSEIGLAGENFGPGTRLTVL.

The chain carries TRBV19 and TRBJ1-5, with 8 bases lining up with TRBD1. The CDR3 is made up of 15 amino acids. Germline V gene lookup returns CDR1 LNHDA and CDR2 SQIVND (reference sequence). V shed 6 bases, J shed 5 bases, and the junction held 9 bases outside the gene matches. The CDR3: CASSRQGRFDQPQHF. CDR3 coding DNA: TGTGCCAGTAGCCGACAGGGGAGATTCGATCAGCCCCAGCATTTT. Full variable domain (outside the CDR3, taken from reference TRBV19 and TRBJ1-5): DGGITQSPKYLFRKEGQNVTLSCEQNLNHDAMYWYRQDPGQGLRLIYYSQIVNDFQKGDIAEGYSVSREKKESFPLTVTSAQKNPTAFYLCASSRQGRFDQPQHFGDGTRLSIL.

The rearrangement uses TRBV18 and TRBJ1-1; perhaps TRBD1 as D (5 bases). This CDR3 is 14 amino acids long. V was trimmed by 3 bases and J by 1 base, leaving 9 bases between them. Germline assignment: CDR1 KGHSH and CDR2 LQKENI. In nucleotides, the CDR3 is TGTGCCAGCTCACCGGGGGGGAGGAACACTGAAGCTTTCTTT. Encoded protein: CASSPGGRNTEAFF.

The chain uses TRBV5-5 and TRBJ2-2, with D possibly being TRBD1 (5 bases). The CDR3 is 15 amino acids. With 1 base removed from V and 3 bases from J, the gap between germline ends came to 10 bases. Germline values: CDR1 SGHKS, CDR2 YYEKEE (reference sequence). The CDR3 nucleotides are TGTGCCAGCAGCTTGAGTACAGGAGACACCGGGGAGCTGTTTTTT. Protein: CASSLSTGDTGELFF.

The rearrangement links TRBV6-1 to TRBJ2-1, with 8 bases aligning to TRBD1. Germline CDR1 is MNHNS and CDR2 is SASEGT. The CDR3 sequence is 16 residues long. V was pared by 1 base and J by 2 bases, with 4 bases of the junction left unmatched. CDR3 region: CASSEDVRGPYNEQFF. CDR3 DNA: TGTGCCAGCAGTGAAGATGTCAGGGGGCCCTACAATGAGCAGTTCTTC.

The chain employs TRBV19 and TRBJ1-1; D may be TRBD1 (5 bases). The germline CDR1 and CDR2 sequences are LNHDA and SQIVND (reference sequence). Trimming took 5 bases from V and 5 from J, leaving 18 bases between them. The CDR3 has 15 residues. The chain's CDR3 is CASSAQPRKGTEAFF. CDR3 nucleotides: TGTGCCAGTAGTGCTCAACCGAGGAAGGGGACTGAAGCTTTCTTT.

The chain couples TRBV4-1 to TRBJ2-3; tentative D call: TRBD1 (5 bases). The CDR3 contains 19 residues. Germline V gene lookup returns CDR1 MGHRA and CDR2 YSYEKL. With 0 bases removed from V and 0 bases from J, the gap between germline ends came to 19 bases. This chain's CDR3 is CASSQEHLGADSSTDTQYF. DNA for the CDR3: TGCGCCAGCAGCCAAGAACATCTAGGGGCAGACTCAAGCACAGATACGCAGTATTTT.

In this sample, this clone turned up a few times. The chain uses TRBV3-1 (or the pseudogene TRBV3-2) and TRBJ1-2; D gene ambiguous. Germline CDR1 is LGHDT and CDR2 is YNNKEL (reference sequence). The CDR3 has 12 amino acids. V gave up 4 bases and J gave up 7 bases, with 10 bases separating them. DNA for the CDR3: TGTGCCAGCAGCCCCCGACGGGGTGGCTACACCTTC. Protein sequence: CASSPRRGGYTF.

This clone has just one count. This chain joins TRBV5-1 and TRBJ2-1; 11 bases match TRBD1. CDR3 length: 16 amino acids. The V gene's germline CDR1 is SGHRS and CDR2 YFSETQ. Trimming took 4 bases from V and 3 from J; bases not matched to a gene: 6. This CDR3 is CASSPGTGGIYNEQFF. The CDR3 DNA reads as TGCGCCAGCAGCCCCGGGACAGGGGGTATCTACAATGAGCAGTTCTTC.

The J gene is TRBJ1-3, the V gene TRBV29-1, with 8 bases matching TRBD1. Germline V gene data show CDR1 as SQVTM and CDR2 as ANQGSEA. V lost 6 bases, J lost 0 bases, and 4 bases stayed unmatched. The CDR3 loop spans 14 amino acids. CDR3 amino acids: CSVLGTGSGNTIYF. As DNA, the CDR3 is TGCAGCGTGCTAGGGACAGGCTCTGGAAACACCATATATTTT.

This rearrangement joins TRBV18 to TRBJ1-4; D not resolved. V was pared by 5 bases and J by 5 bases, with 18 bases between. Germline V CDR1 and CDR2: KGHSH, LQKENI. The CDR3 sequence is 16 residues long. DNA for the CDR3: TGTGCCAGCTCATCAATGACGGGAACTGCCAATGAAAAACTGTTTTTT. Its translation is CASSSMTGTANEKLFF.

This sequence joins TRBV5-1 and TRBJ2-4, with TRBD1 matching 7 bases. V dropped 4 bases and J dropped 7; count of bases not matched to a gene: 8. The CDR3 loop spans 14 amino acids. CDR1 is SGHRS, CDR2 YFSETQ, per germline. CDR3 loop: CASSIQGTLNIQYF. CDR3 DNA sequence: TGCGCCAGCAGCATACAGGGGACCCTCAACATTCAGTACTTC.

This clone was found a few times. Other DNA variants within this sample encode the same CDR3. The V gene is TRBV18, the J gene TRBJ2-7; possible D gene TRBD1, 6 bases. The V and J ends lost 3 bases and 6 bases respectively, with 12 bases between them. The CDR3 extends over 13 amino acids. The germline V gene encodes CDR1 KGHSH and CDR2 LQKENI. The CDR3 loop is CASSPQGGGEQYF. In DNA form, the CDR3 reads TGTGCCAGCTCACCTCAAGGGGGTGGCGAGCAGTACTTC.